This entry concerns a single TCR beta chain. These data belong to a study of early T cells in non-severe SARS-CoV-2 infection. Losses at the gene ends were 1 base for V and 4 bases for J; bases not matched to a gene: 8. The CDR3 covers 16 residues. CDR1 is SGHTA and CDR2 is FQGNSA in the germline V gene. The TCR library protocol attached unique molecular identifiers to the individual cDNA molecules. TCRdb fed the 5' RACE reads into MiXCR, producing one record per CDR3 protein. Among more than 65,000 distinct CDR3 sequences, about 13% were seen once, and the ten largest hold 4% to 6%. J is TRBJ2-3 and V is TRBV7-2, with TRBD2 matching over 7 bases. The sequence derives from an adult who was a healthcare worker with PCR-confirmed SARS-CoV-2 infection or an uninfected control (not recorded which). Sequences were obtained from whole blood. The chain's CDR3 is CASSLGLASRADTQYF. For the CDR3, the DNA is TGTGCCAGCAGCTTAGGACTAGCATCGAGGGCAGATACGCAGTATTTT.